The source of this T cell receptor (beta chain) is a study of T cell changes during pregnancy in multiple sclerosis. The data were produced by immunoSEQ multiplex PCR, yet TCRdb's version contains in-frame clones alone and is incomplete. The sample shows under 80,000 clones, 80% to 95% of them seen only once. CDR1 is SGHRS and CDR2 is YFSETQ in the germline V gene. V lost 0 bases to trimming and J lost 2 bases, with 8 bases between them. This CDR3 comprises 14 residues. The source is a female donor in good health, enrolled as a control in a pregnancy study. J is TRBJ2-5 and V is TRBV5-1; possibly TRBD2 for D (5 bases). The sequencing used peripheral blood, collected after pregnancy. The CDR3 bases are TGCGCCAGCAGCTTGGTTCGGGGACAAGAGACCCAGTACTTC. Translating it yields CASSLVRGQETQYF.